This T cell receptor (beta chain) was identified during a study of shared T cell receptors in the human thymus. The sample holds a few counts of this clone. Germline V gene lookup returns CDR1 LGHNA and CDR2 YSLEER. V gave up 1 base and J gave up 7 bases; unmatched junction bases: 6. This CDR3 contains 15 residues. Here immunoSEQ multiplex PCR was the method, and the copy in TCRdb shows in-frame clones only, minus some. This sample carries hundreds of thousands of clones, over 75% of them seen once, and the ten largest clones take about 0.01%. The sample was also linked to a second study, of human thymus T cells. As that report states: Among the donors, all were healthy Finnish infants having corrective surgery for congenital heart defects. Thymic material originated from resections removed in the course of corrective heart surgery. Seemingly biased V and J gene usage marked thymic and blood repertoires. Highly overlapping thymic repertoires in unrelated individuals were reported by related research.

The origin of this receptor is a boy under two years old with a congenital heart defect. What was sequenced was thymocytes. The J gene is TRBJ1-1, the V gene TRBV4-3; 10 bases are a match to TRBD1. CDR3 DNA sequence: TGCGCCAGCAGCCAAGGGTGGGACAGGGGATTTGAAGCTTTCTTT. This sequence encodes CASSQGWDRGFEAFF.